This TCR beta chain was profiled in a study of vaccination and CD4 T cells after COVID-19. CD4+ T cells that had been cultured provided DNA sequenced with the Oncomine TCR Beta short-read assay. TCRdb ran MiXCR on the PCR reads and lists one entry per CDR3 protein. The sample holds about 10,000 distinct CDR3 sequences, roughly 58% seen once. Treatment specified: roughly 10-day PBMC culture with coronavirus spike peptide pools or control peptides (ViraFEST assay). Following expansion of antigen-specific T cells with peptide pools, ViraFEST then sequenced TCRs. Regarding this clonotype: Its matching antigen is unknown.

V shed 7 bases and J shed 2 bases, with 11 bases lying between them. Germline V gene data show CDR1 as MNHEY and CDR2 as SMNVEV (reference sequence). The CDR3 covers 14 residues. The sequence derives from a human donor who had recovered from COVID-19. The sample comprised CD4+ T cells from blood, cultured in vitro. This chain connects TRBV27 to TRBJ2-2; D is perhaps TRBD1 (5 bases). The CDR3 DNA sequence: TGTGCCAGCACGACAGCTTCAAACACCGGGGAGCTGTTTTTT. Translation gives CASTTASNTGELFF.